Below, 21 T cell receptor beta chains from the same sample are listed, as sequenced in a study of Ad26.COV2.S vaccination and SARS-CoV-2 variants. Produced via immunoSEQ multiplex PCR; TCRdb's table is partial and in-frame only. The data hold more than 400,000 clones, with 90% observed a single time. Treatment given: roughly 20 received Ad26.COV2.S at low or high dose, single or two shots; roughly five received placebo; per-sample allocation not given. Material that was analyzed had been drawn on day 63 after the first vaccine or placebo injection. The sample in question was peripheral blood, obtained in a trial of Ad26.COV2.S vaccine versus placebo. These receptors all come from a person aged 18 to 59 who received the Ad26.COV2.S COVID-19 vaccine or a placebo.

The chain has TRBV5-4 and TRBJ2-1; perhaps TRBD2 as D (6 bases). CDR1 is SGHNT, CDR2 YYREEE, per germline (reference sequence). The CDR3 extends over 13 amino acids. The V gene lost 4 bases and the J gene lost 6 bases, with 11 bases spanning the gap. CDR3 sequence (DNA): TGTGCCAGCAGCCGACTAGAGGCCAATGAGCAGTTCTTC. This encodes CASSRLEANEQFF.

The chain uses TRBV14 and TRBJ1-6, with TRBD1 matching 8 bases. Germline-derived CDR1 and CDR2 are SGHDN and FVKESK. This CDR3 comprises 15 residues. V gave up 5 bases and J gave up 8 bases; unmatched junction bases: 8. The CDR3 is CASSSLGQGDSPLHF. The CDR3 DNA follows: TGTGCCAGCAGCTCACTCGGACAGGGTGATTCACCCCTCCACTTT. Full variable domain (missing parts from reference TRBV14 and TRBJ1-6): EAGVTQFPSHSVIEKGQTVTLRCDPISGHDNLYWYRRVMGKEIKFLLHFVKESKQDESGMPNNRFLAERTGGTYSTLKVQPAELEDSGVYFCASSSLGQGDSPLHFGNGTRLTVT.

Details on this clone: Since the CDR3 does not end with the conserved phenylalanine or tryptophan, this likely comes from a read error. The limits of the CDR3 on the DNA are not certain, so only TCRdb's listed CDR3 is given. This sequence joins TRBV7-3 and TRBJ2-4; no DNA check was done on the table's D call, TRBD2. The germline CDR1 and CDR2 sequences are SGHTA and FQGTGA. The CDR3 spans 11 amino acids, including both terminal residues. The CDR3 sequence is CASSCREAPCT.

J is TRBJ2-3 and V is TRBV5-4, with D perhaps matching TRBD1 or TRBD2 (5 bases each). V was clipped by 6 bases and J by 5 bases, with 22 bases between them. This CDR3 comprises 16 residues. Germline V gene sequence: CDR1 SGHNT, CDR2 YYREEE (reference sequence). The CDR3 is CASNPGTSKSGDTQYF. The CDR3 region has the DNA TGTGCCAGCAACCCCGGGACGTCGAAGTCGGGAGATACGCAGTATTTT.

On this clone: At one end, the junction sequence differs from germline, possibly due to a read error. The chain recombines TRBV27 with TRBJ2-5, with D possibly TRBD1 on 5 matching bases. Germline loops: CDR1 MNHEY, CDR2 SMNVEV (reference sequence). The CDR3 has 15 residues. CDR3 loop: CASSLSGHKQGTQYF. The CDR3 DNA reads TGTGCCAGCAGTTTATCTGGACACAAACAAGGGACCCAGTACTTC.

The CDR3 protein is CASSMADLAGVNEQFF. CDR3 DNA sequence: TGTGCCAGTAGTATGGCCGATCTAGCGGGAGTTAATGAGCAGTTCTTC. The chain combines TRBV19 with TRBJ2-1, with 10 bases lining up with TRBD2. Looked up from germline, CDR1 is LNHDA and CDR2 is SQIVND (reference sequence). The CDR3 is 16 amino acids. The V segment lost 3 bases and the J segment 7 bases; nucleotides outside the gene matches: 9.

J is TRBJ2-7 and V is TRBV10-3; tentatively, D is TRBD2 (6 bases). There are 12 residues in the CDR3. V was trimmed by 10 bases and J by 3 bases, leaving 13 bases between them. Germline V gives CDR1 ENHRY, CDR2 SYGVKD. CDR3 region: CATAEGNYEQYF. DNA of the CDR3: TGTGCCACTGCGGAGGGCAACTACGAGCAGTACTTC.

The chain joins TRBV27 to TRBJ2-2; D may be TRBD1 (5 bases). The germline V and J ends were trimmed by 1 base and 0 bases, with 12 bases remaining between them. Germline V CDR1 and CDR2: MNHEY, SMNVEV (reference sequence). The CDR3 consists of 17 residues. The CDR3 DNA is TGTGCCAGCAGTTTATGGGCAGGGTCCTCGAACACCGGGGAGCTGTTTTTT. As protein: CASSLWAGSSNTGELFF.

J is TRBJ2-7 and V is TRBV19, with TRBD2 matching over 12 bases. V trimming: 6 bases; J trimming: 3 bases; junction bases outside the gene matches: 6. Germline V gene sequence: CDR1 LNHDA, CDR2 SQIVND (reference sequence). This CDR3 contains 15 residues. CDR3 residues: CASRISSGRVYEQYF. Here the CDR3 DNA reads TGTGCCAGTAGAATTTCTAGCGGGAGGGTCTACGAGCAGTACTTC.

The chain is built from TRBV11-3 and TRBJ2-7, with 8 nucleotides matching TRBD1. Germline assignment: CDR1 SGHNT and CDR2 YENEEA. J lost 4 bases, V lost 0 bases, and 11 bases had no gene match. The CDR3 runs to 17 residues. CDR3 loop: CASSLDSSSGGRYEQYF. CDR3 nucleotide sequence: TGTGCCAGCAGCTTAGATAGTTCTTCAGGGGGCAGGTACGAGCAGTACTTC. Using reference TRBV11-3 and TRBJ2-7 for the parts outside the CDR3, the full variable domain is EAGVVQSPRYKIIEKKQPVAFWCNPISGHNTLYWYLQNLGQGPELLIRYENEEAVDDSQLPKDRFSAERLKGVDSTLKIQPAELGDSAVYLCASSLDSSSGGRYEQYFGPGTRLTVT.

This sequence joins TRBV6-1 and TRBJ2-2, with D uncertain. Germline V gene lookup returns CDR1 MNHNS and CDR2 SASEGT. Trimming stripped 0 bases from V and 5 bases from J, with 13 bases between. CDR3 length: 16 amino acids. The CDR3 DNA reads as TGTGCCAGCAGTGAAGCGAGAGCGCCGTTGACCGGGGAGCTGTTTTTT. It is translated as CASSEARAPLTGELFF.

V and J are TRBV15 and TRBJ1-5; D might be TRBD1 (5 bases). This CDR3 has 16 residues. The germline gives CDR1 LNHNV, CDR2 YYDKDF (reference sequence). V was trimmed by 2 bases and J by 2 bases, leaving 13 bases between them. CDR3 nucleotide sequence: TGTGCCACCAGCAGAAGGGGAGGGGCCGGCAATCAGCCCCAGCATTTT. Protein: CATSRRGGAGNQPQHF.

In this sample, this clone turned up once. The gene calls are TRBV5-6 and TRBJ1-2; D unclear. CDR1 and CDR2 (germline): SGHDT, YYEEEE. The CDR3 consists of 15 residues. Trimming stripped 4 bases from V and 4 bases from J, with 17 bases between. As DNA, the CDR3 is TGTGCCAGCAGCCTATGGCAGAGCTCGGGCTATGGCTACACCTTC. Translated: CASSLWQSSGYGYTF.

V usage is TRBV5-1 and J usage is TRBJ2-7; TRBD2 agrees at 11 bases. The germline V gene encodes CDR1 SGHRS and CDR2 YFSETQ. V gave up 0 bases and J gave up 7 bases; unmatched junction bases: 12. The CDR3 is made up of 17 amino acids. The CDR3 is CASSLVGVAGGVREQYF. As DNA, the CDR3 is TGCGCCAGCAGCTTGGTCGGAGTAGCGGGAGGGGTGCGGGAGCAGTACTTC.

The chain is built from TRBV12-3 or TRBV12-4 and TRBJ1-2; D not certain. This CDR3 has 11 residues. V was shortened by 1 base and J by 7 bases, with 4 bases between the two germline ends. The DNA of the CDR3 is TGTGCCAGCAGTTTAGGGGTTGGCTACACCTTC. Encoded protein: CASSLGVGYTF.

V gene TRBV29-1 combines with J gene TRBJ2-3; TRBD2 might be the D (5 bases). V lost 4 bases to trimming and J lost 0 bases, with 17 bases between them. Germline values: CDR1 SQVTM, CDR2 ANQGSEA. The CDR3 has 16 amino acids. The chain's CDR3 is CSVVDYSLSSTDTQYF. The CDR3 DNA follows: TGCAGCGTTGTTGACTATTCCCTCTCTAGCACAGATACGCAGTATTTT.

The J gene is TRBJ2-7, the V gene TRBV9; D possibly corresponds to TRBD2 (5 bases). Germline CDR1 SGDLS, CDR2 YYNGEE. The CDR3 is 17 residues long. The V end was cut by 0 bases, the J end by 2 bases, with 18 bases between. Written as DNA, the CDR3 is TGTGCCAGCAGCGTAGAGGGAGTGCACCCAGCCCCCTACGAGCAGTACTTC. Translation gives CASSVEGVHPAPYEQYF.

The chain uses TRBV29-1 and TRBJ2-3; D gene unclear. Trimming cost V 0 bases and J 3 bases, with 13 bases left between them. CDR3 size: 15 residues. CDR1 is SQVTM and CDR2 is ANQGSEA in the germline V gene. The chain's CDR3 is CSVEDVLSATDTQYF. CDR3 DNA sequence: TGCAGCGTTGAAGATGTCCTATCGGCAACAGATACGCAGTATTTT.

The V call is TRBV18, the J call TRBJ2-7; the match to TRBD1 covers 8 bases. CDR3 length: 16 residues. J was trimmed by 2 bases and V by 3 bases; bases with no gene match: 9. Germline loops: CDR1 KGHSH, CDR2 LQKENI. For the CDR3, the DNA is TGTGCCAGCTCACCTCTCCCGGGACAGGCTACCTACGAGCAGTACTTC. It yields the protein CASSPLPGQATYEQYF.

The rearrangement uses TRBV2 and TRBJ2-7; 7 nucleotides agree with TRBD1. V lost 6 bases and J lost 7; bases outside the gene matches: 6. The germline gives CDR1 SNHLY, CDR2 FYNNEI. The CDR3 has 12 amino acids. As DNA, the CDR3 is TGTGCCAGCAGGGACAGGAGTCTGGAGCAGTACTTC. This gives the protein CASRDRSLEQYF.

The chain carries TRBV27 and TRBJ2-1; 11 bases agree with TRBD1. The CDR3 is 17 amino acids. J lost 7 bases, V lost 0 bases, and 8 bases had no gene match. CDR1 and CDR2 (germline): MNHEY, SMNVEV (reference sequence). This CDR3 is CASSLSGDRGFLNEQFF. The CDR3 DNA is TGTGCCAGCAGTTTATCCGGGGACAGGGGGTTCTTGAATGAGCAGTTCTTC.